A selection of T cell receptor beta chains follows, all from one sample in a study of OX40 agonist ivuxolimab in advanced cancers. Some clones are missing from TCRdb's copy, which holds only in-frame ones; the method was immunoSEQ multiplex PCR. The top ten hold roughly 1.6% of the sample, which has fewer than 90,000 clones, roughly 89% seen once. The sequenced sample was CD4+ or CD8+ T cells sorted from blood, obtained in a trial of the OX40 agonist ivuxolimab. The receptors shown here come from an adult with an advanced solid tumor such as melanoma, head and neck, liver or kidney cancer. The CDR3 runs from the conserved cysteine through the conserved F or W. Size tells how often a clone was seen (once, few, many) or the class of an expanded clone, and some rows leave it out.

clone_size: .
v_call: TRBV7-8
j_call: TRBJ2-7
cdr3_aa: CASSARRTLGEQYF

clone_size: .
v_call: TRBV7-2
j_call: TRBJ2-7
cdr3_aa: CASSLDWGRAPSYEQYF

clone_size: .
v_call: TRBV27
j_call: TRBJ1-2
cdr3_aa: CASSLQGQGAHGYTF

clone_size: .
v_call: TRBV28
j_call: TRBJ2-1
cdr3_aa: CASSGGTASSYNEQFF

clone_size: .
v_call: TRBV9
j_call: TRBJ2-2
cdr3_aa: CASSVRDTPNTGELFF

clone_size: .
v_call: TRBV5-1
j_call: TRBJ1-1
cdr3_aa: CASSTGDGEAFF

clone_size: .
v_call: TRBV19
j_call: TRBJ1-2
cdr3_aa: CASSKRQGPGYTF

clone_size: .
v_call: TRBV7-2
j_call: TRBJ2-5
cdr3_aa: CASSLGLAETQYF

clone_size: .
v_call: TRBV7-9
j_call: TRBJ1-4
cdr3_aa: CASSFQTRANEKLFF

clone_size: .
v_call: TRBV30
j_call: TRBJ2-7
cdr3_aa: CAWRDGLAGVYEQYF

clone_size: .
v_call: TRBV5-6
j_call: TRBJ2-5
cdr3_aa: CASRVVGSETQYF

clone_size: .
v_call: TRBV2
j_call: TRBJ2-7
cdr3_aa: CASIPGATYEQYF

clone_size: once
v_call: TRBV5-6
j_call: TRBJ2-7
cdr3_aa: CASSLGPPTGTSLGQYF

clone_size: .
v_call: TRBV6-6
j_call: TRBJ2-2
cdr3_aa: CASSYVGSSKGELFF

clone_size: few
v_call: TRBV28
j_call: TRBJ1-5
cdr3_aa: CASNDKGTFDQPQHF

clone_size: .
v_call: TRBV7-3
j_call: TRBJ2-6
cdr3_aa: CASSPDPSSGANVLTF

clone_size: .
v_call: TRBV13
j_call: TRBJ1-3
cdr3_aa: CASSPDGNSGNTIYF

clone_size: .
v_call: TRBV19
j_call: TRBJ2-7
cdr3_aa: CASSYDRGKGEQYF

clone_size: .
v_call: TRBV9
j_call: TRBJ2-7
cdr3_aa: CASSVGTGGLYEQYF

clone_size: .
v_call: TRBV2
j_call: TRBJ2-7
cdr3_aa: CASSVEGSYCEQYF

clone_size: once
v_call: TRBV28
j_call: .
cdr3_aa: CASSSSGSTYEQYF

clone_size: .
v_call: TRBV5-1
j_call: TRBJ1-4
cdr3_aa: CASSLWGDRNEKLFF

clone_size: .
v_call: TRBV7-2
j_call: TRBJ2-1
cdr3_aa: CASSSYGTRESEQFF

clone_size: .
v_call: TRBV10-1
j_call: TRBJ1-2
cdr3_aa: CASSPGPRGGYTF

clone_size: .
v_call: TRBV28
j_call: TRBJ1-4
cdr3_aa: CASSTRRDEKLFF

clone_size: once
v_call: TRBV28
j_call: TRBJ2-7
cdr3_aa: CASSRTSGRLEQYF

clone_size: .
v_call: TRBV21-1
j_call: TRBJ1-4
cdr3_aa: CASSRGRAVEKLFF

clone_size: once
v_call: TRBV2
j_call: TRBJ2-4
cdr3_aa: CASSVAGAIDIQYF

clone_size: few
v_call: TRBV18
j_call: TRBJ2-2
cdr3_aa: CASSGQDTGELFF

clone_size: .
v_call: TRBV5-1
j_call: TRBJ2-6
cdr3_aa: CASSLGAGANVLTF

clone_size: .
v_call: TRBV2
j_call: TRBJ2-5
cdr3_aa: CASSKGQTETQYF

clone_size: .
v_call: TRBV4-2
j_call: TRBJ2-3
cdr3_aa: CASSQEWRLAGADTQYF

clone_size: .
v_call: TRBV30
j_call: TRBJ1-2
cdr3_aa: CAFQGGQDYGYTF

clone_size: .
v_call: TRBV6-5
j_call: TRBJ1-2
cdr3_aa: CASSFDREYGYTF

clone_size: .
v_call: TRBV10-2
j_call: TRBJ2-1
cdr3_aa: CASSESGGRAPYNEQFF

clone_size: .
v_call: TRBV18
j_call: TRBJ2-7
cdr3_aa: CASSKGQAYGQYF

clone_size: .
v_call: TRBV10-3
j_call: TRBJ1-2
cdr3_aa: CAISPIRGGYTF

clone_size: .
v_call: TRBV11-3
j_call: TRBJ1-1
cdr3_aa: CASSLEDRARRNTEAFF

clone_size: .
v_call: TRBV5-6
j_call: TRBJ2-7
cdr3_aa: CASSLGDRTYEQYF

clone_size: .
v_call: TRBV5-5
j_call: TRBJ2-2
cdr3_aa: CASSLGQGVNTGELFF

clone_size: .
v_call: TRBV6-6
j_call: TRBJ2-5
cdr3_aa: CASSAPGGGIETQYF